This TCR beta chain was found in a study of blood T cell repertoires in COVID-19. Overall study context: Whether acute or convalescent, the COVID-19 samples came from the United States, Italy and Spain. T cells, B-cell-depleted T cells, or PBMCs supplied cDNA or gDNA.

Original handling: Nucleated cell counts were estimated from reference gene primer amplification. TCRdb keeps only in-frame clones here, not all; method: immunoSEQ multiplex PCR. V and J calls and clone size are as listed in that table; D and trimming were resolved from the DNA. In the table there are 40,000 to 55,000 clones, roughly 90% of which are singletons. The V and J ends lost 2 bases and 7 bases, in that order; junction bases with no gene match: 10. CDR3 length: 17 amino acids. From germline, CDR1 is LGHNA and CDR2 YNFKEQ. Sequenced material: peripheral blood. The source of this sequence is a woman of 80 years or more with acute or convalescent COVID-19. V is TRBV4-2 and J is TRBJ2-1; 11 bases agree with TRBD2. CDR3 amino acids: CASSQSIAGGPPNEQFF. The CDR3 DNA reads TGTGCCAGCAGCCAATCTATAGCGGGAGGGCCCCCTAATGAGCAGTTCTTC.